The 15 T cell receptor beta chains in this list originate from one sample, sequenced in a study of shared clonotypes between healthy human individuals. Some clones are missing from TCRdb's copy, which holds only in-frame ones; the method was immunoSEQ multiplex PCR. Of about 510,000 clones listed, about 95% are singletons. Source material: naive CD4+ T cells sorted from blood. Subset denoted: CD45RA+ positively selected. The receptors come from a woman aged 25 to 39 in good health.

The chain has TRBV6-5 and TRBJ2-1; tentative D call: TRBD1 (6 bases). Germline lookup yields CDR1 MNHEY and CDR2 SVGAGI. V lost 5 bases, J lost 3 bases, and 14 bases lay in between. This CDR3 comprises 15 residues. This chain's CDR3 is CASSAPGDFYNEQFF. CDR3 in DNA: TGTGCCAGCAGTGCCCCAGGGGATTTCTACAATGAGCAGTTCTTC.

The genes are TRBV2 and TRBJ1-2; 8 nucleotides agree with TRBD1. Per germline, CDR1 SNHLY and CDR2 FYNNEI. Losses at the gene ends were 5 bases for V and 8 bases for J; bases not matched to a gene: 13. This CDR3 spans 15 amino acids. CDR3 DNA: TGTGCCAGCAGTAGAACGGCCAACAGGGGGTACGGCTACACCTTC. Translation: CASSRTANRGYGYTF.

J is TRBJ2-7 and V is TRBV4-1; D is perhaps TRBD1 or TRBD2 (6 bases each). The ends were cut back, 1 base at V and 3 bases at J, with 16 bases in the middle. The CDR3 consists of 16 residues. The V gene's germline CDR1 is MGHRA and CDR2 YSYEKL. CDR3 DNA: TGCGCCAGCAGCCAAGCTGTGGGGGGCCCCGGCTACGAGCAGTACTTC. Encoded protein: CASSQAVGGPGYEQYF.

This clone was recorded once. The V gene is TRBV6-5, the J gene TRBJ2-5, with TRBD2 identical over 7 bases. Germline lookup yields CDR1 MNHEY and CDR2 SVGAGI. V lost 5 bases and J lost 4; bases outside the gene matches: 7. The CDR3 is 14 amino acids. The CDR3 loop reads CASSPGAGVETQYF. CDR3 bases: TGTGCCAGCAGTCCCGGGGCGGGAGTAGAGACCCAGTACTTC.

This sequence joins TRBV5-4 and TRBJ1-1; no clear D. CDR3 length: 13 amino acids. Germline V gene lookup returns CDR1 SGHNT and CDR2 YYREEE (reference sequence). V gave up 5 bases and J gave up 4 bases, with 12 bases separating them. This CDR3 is CASRSFAGTEAFF. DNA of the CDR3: TGTGCCAGCAGGTCCTTTGCAGGCACTGAAGCTTTCTTT.

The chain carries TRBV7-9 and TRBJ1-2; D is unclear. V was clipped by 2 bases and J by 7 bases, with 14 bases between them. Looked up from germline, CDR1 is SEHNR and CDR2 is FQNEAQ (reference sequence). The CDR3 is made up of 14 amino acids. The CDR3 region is CASSLMGDDGGYTF. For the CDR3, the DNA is TGTGCCAGCAGCTTAATGGGCGACGACGGTGGCTACACCTTC.

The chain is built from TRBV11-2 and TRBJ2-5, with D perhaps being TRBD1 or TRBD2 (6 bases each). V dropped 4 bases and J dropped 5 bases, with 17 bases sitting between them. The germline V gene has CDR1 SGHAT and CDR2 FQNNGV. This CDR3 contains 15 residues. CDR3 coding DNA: TGTGCCAGCAGCTCGAATCCGGGGGCGGGGGAGACCCAGTACTTC. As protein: CASSSNPGAGETQYF.

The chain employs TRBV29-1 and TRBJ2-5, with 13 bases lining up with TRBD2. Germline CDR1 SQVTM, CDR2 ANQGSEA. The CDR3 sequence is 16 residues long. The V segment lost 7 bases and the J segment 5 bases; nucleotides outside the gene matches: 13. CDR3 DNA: TGCAGCGCGACACCAGGACTAGCGGGAGCGGGGGAGACCCAGTACTTC. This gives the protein CSATPGLAGAGETQYF.

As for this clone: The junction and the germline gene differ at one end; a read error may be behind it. CDR3 DNA sequence: TGTGCCAGCAGTTTAGAGGGGGTAGAGCCTACACCGAGGGCCTTC. It codes for CASSLEGVEPTPRAF. The chain has TRBV28 and TRBJ1-2, with a tentative D call TRBD1 (6 bases). The germline CDR1 and CDR2 sequences are MDHEN and SYDVKM. This CDR3 comprises 15 residues.

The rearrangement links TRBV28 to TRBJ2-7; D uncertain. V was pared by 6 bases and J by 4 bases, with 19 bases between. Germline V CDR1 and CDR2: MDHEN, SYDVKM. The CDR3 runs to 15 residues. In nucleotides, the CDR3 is TGTGCCAGCAGAACGGACCACCCGGATAGATACGAGCAGTACTTC. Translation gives CASRTDHPDRYEQYF.

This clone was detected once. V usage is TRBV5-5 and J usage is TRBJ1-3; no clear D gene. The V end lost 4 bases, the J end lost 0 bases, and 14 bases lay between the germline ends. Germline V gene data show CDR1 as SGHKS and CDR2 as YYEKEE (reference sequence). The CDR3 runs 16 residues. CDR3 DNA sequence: TGTGCCAGCAGCAACACAGCGACCGTCTCTGGAAACACCATATATTTT. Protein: CASSNTATVSGNTIYF. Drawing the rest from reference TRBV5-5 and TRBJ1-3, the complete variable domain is DAGVTQSPTHLIKTRGQQVTLRCSPISGHKSVSWYQQVLGQGPQFIFQYYEKEERGRGNFPDRFSARQFPNYSSELNVNALLLGDSALYLCASSNTATVSGNTIYFGEGSWLTVV.

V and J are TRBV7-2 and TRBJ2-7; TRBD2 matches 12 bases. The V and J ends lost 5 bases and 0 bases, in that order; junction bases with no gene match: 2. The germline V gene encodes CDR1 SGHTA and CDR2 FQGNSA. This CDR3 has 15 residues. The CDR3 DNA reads TGTGCCAGCAGCCTGACTAGCGGGAGCTCCTACGAGCAGTACTTC. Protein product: CASSLTSGSSYEQYF.

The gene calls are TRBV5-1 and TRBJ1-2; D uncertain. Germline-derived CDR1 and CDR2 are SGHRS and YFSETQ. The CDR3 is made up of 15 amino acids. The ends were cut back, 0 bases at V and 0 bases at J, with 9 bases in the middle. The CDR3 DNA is TGCGCCAGCAGCTTGGACAGTGGAGCTAACTATGGCTACACCTTC. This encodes CASSLDSGANYGYTF.

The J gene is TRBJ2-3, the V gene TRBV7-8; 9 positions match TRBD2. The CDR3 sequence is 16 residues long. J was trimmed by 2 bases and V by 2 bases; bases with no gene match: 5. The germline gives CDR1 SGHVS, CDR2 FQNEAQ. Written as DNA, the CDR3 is TGTGCCAGCAGCTTAAGGATAGCGGGAGTCACAGATACGCAGTATTTT. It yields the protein CASSLRIAGVTDTQYF. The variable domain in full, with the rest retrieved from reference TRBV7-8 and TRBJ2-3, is GAGVSQSPRYKVAKRGQDVALRCDPISGHVSLFWYQQALGQGPEFLTYFQNEAQLDKSGLPSDRFFAERPEGSVSTLKIQRTQQEDSAVYLCASSLRIAGVTDTQYFGPGTRLTVL.

CDR3 amino acids: CASSYGGHEQYF. The CDR3 DNA sequence: TGTGCCAGCAGTTATGGTGGCCACGAGCAGTACTTC. The chain uses TRBV6-6 and TRBJ2-7; D is ambiguous. The CDR3 has 12 residues. Trimming shortened V by 3 bases and J by 5 bases, and 8 bases separated the two germline ends. Germline V CDR1 and CDR2: MNHNY, SVGAGI (reference sequence).